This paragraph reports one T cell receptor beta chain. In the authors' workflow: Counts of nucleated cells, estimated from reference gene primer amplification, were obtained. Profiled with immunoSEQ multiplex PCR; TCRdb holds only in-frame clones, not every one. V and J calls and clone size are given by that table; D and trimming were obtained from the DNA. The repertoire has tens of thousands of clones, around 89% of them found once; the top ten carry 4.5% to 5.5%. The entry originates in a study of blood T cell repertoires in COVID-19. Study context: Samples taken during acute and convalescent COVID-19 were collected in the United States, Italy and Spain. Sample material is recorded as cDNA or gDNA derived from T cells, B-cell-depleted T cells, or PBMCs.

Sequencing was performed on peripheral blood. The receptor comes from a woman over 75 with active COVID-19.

The DNA of the CDR3 is TGTGCCAGCAGTTCTAGCGGACAAGAGACCCAGTACTTC. Protein product: CASSSSGQETQYF. The chain uses TRBV6-2 or TRBV6-3 and TRBJ2-5; 7 bases are shared with TRBD2. This CDR3 region has 13 residues. Germline V gene sequence: CDR1 MNHEY, CDR2 SVGEGT. The ends lost 4 bases at V and 2 bases at J; junction bases unmatched: 1.